This T cell receptor (beta chain) was captured by sequencing in a study of PD-1 blockade in classical Hodgkin lymphoma. TCRdb's table, derived via immunoSEQ multiplex PCR, lists solely in-frame clones and lacks some. This sample has tens of thousands of clones, with 75% to 95% found just once. Overall study results and limits: Significantly greater TCR diversity emerged by C4D1 in CD4+ cells but not CD8+ cells.

This CDR3 comprises 15 residues. Germline V lookup: CDR1 GTSNPN, CDR2 SVGIG (reference sequence). Losses at the gene ends were 0 bases for V and 5 bases for J; bases not matched to a gene: 7. Details on this clone: Its matching antigen is unknown.

Time point noted: cycle 4 day 1 (C4D1), after 6 weeks of nivolumab. Exposure to brentuximab vedotin varied, and each patient had relapsed following autologous stem cell transplantation. This clonotype was obtained from a human donor with classical Hodgkin lymphoma. The V gene is TRBV30, the J gene TRBJ2-3; 8 bases line up with TRBD2. The source material was peripheral blood mononuclear cells (PBMCs), sampled before the fourth cycle of nivolumab. CDR3 bases: TGTGCCTGGAGTGTCGGAGCGGGGGCCGGAGATACGCAGTATTTT. Amino acid sequence: CAWSVGAGAGDTQYF. Using reference TRBV30 and TRBJ2-3 for the parts outside the CDR3, the full variable domain is SQTIHQWPATLVQPVGSPLSLECTVEGTSNPNLYWYRQAAGRGLQLLFYSVGIGQISSEVPQNLSASRPQDRQFILSSKKLLLSDSGFYLCAWSVGAGAGDTQYFGPGTRLTVL.